The TCR beta chain under discussion was sequenced for a study of blood T cell repertoires in COVID-19. Per the original methods: Amplification of reference gene primers provided the estimated nucleated cell counts. The protocol was immunoSEQ multiplex PCR, while the TCRdb copy is restricted to in-frame clones and leaves out a portion. V, J and clone size reflect that table, while D and trimming were determined from the DNA. Among 150,000 to 200,000 clones listed, just over 85% were seen once. This CDR3 has 15 residues. With V trimmed by 3 bases and J by 5 bases, 10 bases remained unmatched. The V gene's germline CDR1 is KGHSH and CDR2 LQKENI.

The clonotype was recovered from a man between 50 and 59 years old with active or convalescent COVID-19. What was sequenced was peripheral blood. The gene calls are TRBV18 and TRBJ2-7; 7 bases match TRBD1. The CDR3 bases are TGTGCCAGCTCACCCGACTTCAACACAGGGGACGAGCAGTACTTC. Protein sequence: CASSPDFNTGDEQYF.